The rows below give T cell receptor beta chains drawn from one sample of a study of blood T cell repertoires in COVID-19. Here immunoSEQ multiplex PCR was the method, and the copy in TCRdb shows in-frame clones only, minus some. The profile shows 200,000 to 250,000 clones, approximately 87% of them singletons. Sequencing was done on a sample of PBMCs or T cells enriched from blood (not recorded which). These receptor sequences come from a woman aged 45-59 years in a cohort exposed to, infected with or recovered from COVID-19 (not recorded which). Both conserved end residues are part of each CDR3. D genes are given only for firm matches. Not every row has a clone size; where given, it reads once, few, many or a size class.

j_call	v_call	clone_size	d_call	cdr3_aa	cdr3_nt
TRBJ1-2	TRBV19	NA	TRBD1	CASSSPTGGYGYTF	TGTGCCAGTAGTTCCCCGACAGGGGGCTATGGCTACACCTTC
TRBJ1-5	TRBV7-2	few	TRBD1	CASSPQGWSNQPQHF	TGTGCCAGCAGCCCACAGGGGTGGTCCAATCAGCCCCAGCATTTT
TRBJ1-2	TRBV29-1	NA	NA	CSVEWGGTF	TGCAGCGTCGAATGGGGGGGCACTTTC
TRBJ1-1	TRBV5-6	NA	NA	CASSLPGTEAFF	TGTGCCAGCAGCTTACCAGGGACTGAAGCTTTCTTT
TRBJ2-2	TRBV6-6	once	NA	CASIPGGHVGELFF	TGTGCCAGCATCCCCGGGGGGCATGTCGGGGAGCTGTTTTTT
TRBJ1-2	TRBV28	NA	TRBD1	CASSPVGQELRTYGYTF	TGTGCCAGCAGTCCCGTAGGACAGGAACTTAGAACCTATGGCTACACCTTC
TRBJ1-1	TRBV3-1/TRBV3-2	NA	NA	CASSQGPYRAGTNTEAFF	TGTGCCAGCAGCCAAGGCCCTTACCGCGCAGGCACGAACACTGAAGCTTTCTTT
TRBJ2-7	TRBV5-1	NA	NA	CASSPPGGFFDEQYF	TGCGCCAGCAGCCCCCCCGGAGGGTTTTTTGACGAGCAGTACTTC
TRBJ2-7	TRBV2	few	NA	CASRGGQVGFDEQYF	TGTGCCAGCAGGGGAGGTCAGGTAGGTTTCGACGAGCAGTACTTC
TRBJ1-5	TRBV4-2	NA	NA	CASSQDKLDQPQHF	TGTGCCAGCAGCCAAGATAAGCTGGATCAGCCCCAGCATTTT
TRBJ2-1	TRBV19	NA	NA	CAAGTWGSHEQFF	TGTGCCGCGGGAACCTGGGGTTCACATGAGCAGTTCTTC
TRBJ1-2	TRBV7-9	NA	TRBD1	CASQTGGYGYTF	TGTGCCAGCCAAACAGGGGGCTATGGCTACACCTTC
TRBJ2-1	TRBV5-5	NA	TRBD1	CASSLVGTGETEQFF	TGTGCCAGCAGCTTGGTGGGGACAGGCGAGACTGAGCAGTTCTTC
TRBJ2-1	TRBV9	NA	TRBD2	CASSLSGELNEQFF	TGTGCCAGCAGCCTCAGCGGGGAGTTAAATGAGCAGTTCTTC
TRBJ2-1	TRBV5-8	NA	NA	CASSLAPLRNEQFF	TGTGCCAGCAGCTTGGCTCCACTTCGGAATGAGCAGTTCTTC
TRBJ2-4	TRBV7-2	NA	NA	CASSVTAKNIQYF	TGTGCCAGCAGCGTAACCGCTAAGAACATTCAGTACTTC
TRBJ2-5	TRBV4-2	NA	TRBD2	CASSQASSGGPGETQYF	TGTGCCAGCAGCCAAGCCTCTAGCGGGGGCCCGGGGGAGACCCAGTACTTC
TRBJ2-3	TRBV4-2	NA	TRBD2	CASSQFNSGGASTDTQYF	TGTGCCAGCAGCCAATTTAATAGCGGGGGGGCGAGCACAGATACGCAGTATTTT
TRBJ2-1	TRBV28	NA	TRBD2	CASSNRLAGYNEQFF	TGTGCCAGCAGTAATAGACTAGCGGGTTACAATGAGCAGTTCTTC
TRBJ1-1	TRBV6-5	NA	NA	CASTAGTEAFF	TGTGCCAGCACAGCGGGCACTGAAGCTTTCTTT
TRBJ2-5	TRBV29-1	NA	TRBD1	CSVGGQGRGETQYF	TGCAGCGTTGGGGGACAGGGGAGAGGAGAGACCCAGTACTTC
TRBJ1-1	TRBV21-1	NA	NA	CASSLRTGEAFF	TGTGCCAGCAGCCTGAGAACAGGGGAAGCTTTCTTT